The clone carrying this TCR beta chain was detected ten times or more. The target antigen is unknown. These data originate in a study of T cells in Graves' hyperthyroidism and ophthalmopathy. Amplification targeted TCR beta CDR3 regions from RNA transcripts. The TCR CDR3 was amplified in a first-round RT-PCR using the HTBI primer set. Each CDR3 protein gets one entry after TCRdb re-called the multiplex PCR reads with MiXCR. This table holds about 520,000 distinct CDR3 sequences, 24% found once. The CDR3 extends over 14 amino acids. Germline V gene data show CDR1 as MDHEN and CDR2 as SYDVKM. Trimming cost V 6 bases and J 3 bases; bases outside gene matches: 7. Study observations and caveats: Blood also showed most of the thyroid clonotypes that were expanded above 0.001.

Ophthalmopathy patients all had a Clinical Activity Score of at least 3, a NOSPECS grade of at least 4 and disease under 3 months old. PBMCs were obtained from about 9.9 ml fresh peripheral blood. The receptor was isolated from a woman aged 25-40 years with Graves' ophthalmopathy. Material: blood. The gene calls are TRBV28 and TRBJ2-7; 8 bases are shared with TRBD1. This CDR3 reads CASSVITGGYEQYF. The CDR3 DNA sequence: TGTGCCAGCAGCGTAATTACAGGGGGCTACGAGCAGTACTTC.